This T cell receptor beta chain was identified during a study of T cell responses to AZD1222 COVID-19 vaccine. Overall study findings and caveats: Compared with day 0, the breadth and depth of the Spike-specific TCR repertoire rose significantly after two doses of AZD1222. Females outnumbered males among donors, who were mostly white British; clonal diversity was possibly underestimated.

Details on this clone: What it binds is unknown.

Libraries were prepared by immunoSEQ multiplex PCR; TCRdb keeps only in-frame clonotypes and omits some of them. The table shows roughly 67,000 clones, with approximately 90% occurring only once. CDR3 length: 13 amino acids. Trimming left V 5 bases short and J 2 bases short, with 10 bases between. The germline gives CDR1 PRHDT, CDR2 FYEKMQ (reference sequence). The chain joins TRBV13 to TRBJ2-7; weak D call: TRBD2 (5 bases). The sequencing here drew on peripheral blood, taken 28 days after the second AZD1222 dose. The sequence was obtained from an adult who received the AZD1222 COVID-19 vaccine. In DNA form, the CDR3 reads TGTGCCAGCAGCGCAATGGGAGCCTACGAGCAGTACTTC. It is translated as CASSAMGAYEQYF.